One and the same sample provided the 14 T cell receptor beta chains below, sequenced in a study of cytomegalovirus exposure and HLA in healthy donors. It was with 60 Vbeta and 13 Jbeta primers that the PCR ran. Sequenced by immunoSEQ multiplex PCR; TCRdb stores in-frame clones only, minus some. The sample table sets out 85,000 to 90,000 clones. The sequencing sample was made of PBMCs. The receptors here all came from a man between 45 and 60 years old in good health and CMV-seropositive.

The chain recombines TRBV18 with TRBJ2-1; maybe TRBD2 (6 bases). Germline values: CDR1 KGHSH, CDR2 LQKENI. The CDR3 contains 15 residues. V was pared by 6 bases and J by 6 bases, with 18 bases between. The CDR3 loop is CASSPRGGPGNEQFF. The CDR3 nucleotides are TGTGCCAGCTCCCCCCGCGGAGGGCCGGGCAATGAGCAGTTCTTC.

V usage is TRBV18 and J usage is TRBJ1-1; D unclear. The ends were cut back, 1 base at V and 4 bases at J, with 16 bases in the middle. Germline V gene lookup returns CDR1 KGHSH and CDR2 LQKENI. The CDR3 covers 16 residues. CDR3: CASSPLATKGVTEAFF. CDR3 nucleotides: TGTGCCAGCTCACCACTCGCCACGAAGGGAGTCACTGAAGCTTTCTTT.

V is TRBV10-2 and J is TRBJ1-5; TRBD1 might be the D (6 bases). The CDR3 spans 13 residues. Germline V lookup: CDR1 WSHSY, CDR2 SAAADI. With 2 bases removed from V and 4 bases from J, the gap between germline ends came to 6 bases. The CDR3 sequence: CASSETGNQPQHF. CDR3 bases: TGCGCCAGCAGTGAGACAGGGAATCAGCCCCAGCATTTT.

The CDR3 reads CAIRGTSGSINEQFF. CDR3 DNA sequence: TGTGCCATCAGGGGGACTAGCGGGAGTATCAATGAGCAGTTCTTC. The rearrangement uses TRBV10-3 and TRBJ2-1; 14 bases are shared with TRBD2. Per germline, CDR1 ENHRY and CDR2 SYGVKD. V gave up 6 bases and J gave up 6 bases; unmatched junction bases: 4. The CDR3 sequence is 15 residues long.

The V and J genes are TRBV5-1 and TRBJ2-7; TRBD2 agrees at 8 bases. This CDR3 spans 15 amino acids. Trimming at V came to 0 bases and at J to 7 bases, leaving 9 bases not matched to a gene. From germline, CDR1 is SGHRS and CDR2 YFSETQ. This chain's CDR3 is CASSLVRSGIGEQYF. In DNA, the CDR3 is TGCGCCAGCAGCTTGGTGCGTAGCGGGATTGGGGAGCAGTACTTC.

The rearrangement links TRBV29-1 to TRBJ1-2, with D hard to call. V was pared by 4 bases and J by 6 bases, with 6 bases between. The CDR3 runs 10 residues. The V gene's germline CDR1 is SQVTM and CDR2 ANQGSEA. The DNA for the CDR3 is TGCAGCGTTGGCTACGATGGCTACACCTTC. It translates to CSVGYDGYTF.

The rearrangement joins TRBV19 to TRBJ2-7, with D perhaps matching TRBD1 (5 bases). The CDR3 sequence is 16 residues long. The germline gives CDR1 LNHDA, CDR2 SQIVND (reference sequence). V dropped 2 bases and J dropped 0 bases, with 14 bases sitting between them. The CDR3 region is CASSIIGQTGSYEQYF. CDR3 coding DNA: TGTGCCAGTAGTATAATTGGGCAAACAGGCTCCTACGAGCAGTACTTC.

J is TRBJ1-5 and V is TRBV6-1; 8 bases are a match to TRBD1. V shed 2 bases, J shed 5 bases, and the junction held 5 bases outside the gene matches. The CDR3 consists of 15 residues. In germline, CDR1 is MNHNS, CDR2 SASEGT. The CDR3 reads CASSEWSGGDQPQHF. CDR3 bases: TGTGCCAGCAGTGAATGGTCAGGGGGCGATCAGCCCCAGCATTTT.

V is TRBV7-9 and J is TRBJ2-2, with D perhaps TRBD2 (5 bases). The CDR3 is made up of 12 amino acids. Germline lookup yields CDR1 SEHNR and CDR2 FQNEAQ (reference sequence). Trimming stripped 8 bases from V and 3 bases from J, with 7 bases between. The CDR3 is CASQDYTGELFF. The CDR3 DNA sequence: TGTGCCAGCCAGGACTACACCGGGGAGCTGTTTTTT.

The chain carries TRBV4-2 and TRBJ1-5; no reliable D call. V was clipped by 0 bases and J by 1 base, with 10 bases between them. Germline values: CDR1 LGHNA, CDR2 YNFKEQ. This CDR3 has 16 residues. The CDR3 sequence is CASSQDGSGSNQPQHF. CDR3 nucleotide sequence: TGTGCCAGCAGCCAAGATGGGTCGGGGAGCAATCAGCCCCAGCATTTT.

This rearrangement joins TRBV29-1 to TRBJ1-1; D is unresolved. In germline, CDR1 is SQVTM, CDR2 ANQGSEA. This CDR3 region has 14 residues. The V gene lost 3 bases and the J gene lost 0 bases, with 11 bases spanning the gap. Here the CDR3 DNA reads TGCAGCGTTGATGGAGTGAACATGAACACTGAAGCTTTCTTT. This sequence encodes CSVDGVNMNTEAFF.

The CDR3 bases are TGTGCCAGCAGTTACGATCGATTACGGGGTCAGCCCCAGCATTTT. This codes for CASSYDRLRGQPQHF. The chain carries TRBV6-6 and TRBJ1-5; D not certain. Trimming cost V 2 bases and J 6 bases, with 14 bases left between them. The germline V gene encodes CDR1 MNHNY and CDR2 SVGAGI (reference sequence). The CDR3 loop spans 15 amino acids.

J is TRBJ1-3 and V is TRBV5-1, with D possibly being TRBD1 (6 bases). The V and J ends lost 1 base and 2 bases respectively, with 7 bases between them. The length of the CDR3 is 14 residues. Germline lookup yields CDR1 SGHRS and CDR2 YFSETQ. The CDR3 region is CASSLQGPGNTIYF. The CDR3 nucleotides are TGCGCCAGCAGCTTGCAGGGGCCTGGAAACACCATATATTTT.

The rearrangement uses TRBV6-6 and TRBJ1-3, with D unclear. Trimming cost V 8 bases and J 0 bases, with 5 bases left between them. The CDR3 is made up of 12 amino acids. CDR1 and CDR2 from the germline V gene are MNHNY and SVGAGI (reference sequence). This CDR3 is CASCNSGNTIYF. In DNA form, the CDR3 reads TGTGCCAGCTGTAACTCTGGAAACACCATATATTTT.